The T cell receptor beta chain described here comes from a study of early T cells in non-severe SARS-CoV-2 infection. Study summary: Sequencing was performed on bulk RNA from unsorted whole blood, leaving chains unpaired.

Individual cDNA molecules received unique molecular identifiers during library preparation. TCRdb re-analysed the 5' RACE reads in MiXCR, keeping a single row per CDR3 protein. The data show approximately 70,000 distinct CDR3 sequences, about 5% seen once. This clonotype has ten or more counts. The target antigen is unknown. Overall study results and limits: There was a bias toward anti-spike CD8 responses in VDJdb matching, which missed private and CD4 specificities.

The TCR sequence derives from an adult who was a healthcare worker with PCR-confirmed SARS-CoV-2 infection or an uninfected control (not recorded which). The sample in question was whole blood, obtained at baseline.

CDR3 in DNA: TGTGCCAGCAGCTTAGATCGGGGGCGCACTGAAGCTTTCTTT. Its protein product is CASSLDRGRTEAFF. V and J are TRBV7-9 and TRBJ1-1, with a weak D call TRBD1 (6 bases). CDR1 and CDR2 from the germline V gene are SEHNR and FQNEAQ (reference sequence). The CDR3 runs 14 residues. The V gene lost 1 base and the J gene lost 4 bases, with 10 bases spanning the gap.